This TCR beta chain was documented in a study of T cell changes during pregnancy in multiple sclerosis. The method was immunoSEQ multiplex PCR; TCRdb's version includes in-frame clones alone and lacks a portion of them. This repertoire shows 90,000 to 120,000 clones, around 94% found once; its top ten account for approximately 1.2%. The CDR3 contains 16 residues. Trimming took 5 bases from V and 6 from J; bases not matched to a gene: 15. The germline CDR1 and CDR2 sequences are SEHNR and FQNEAQ (reference sequence). This clonotype was sampled from a female donor with multiple sclerosis, enrolled in a pregnancy study. Sequencing was performed on peripheral blood, taken in the second trimester of pregnancy. V usage is TRBV7-9 and J usage is TRBJ2-5, with 7 bases lining up with TRBD2. The CDR3 DNA reads as TGTGCCAGCAGCCACTCCCGAGGGAGGGCACGACAGACCCAGTACTTC. It yields the protein CASSHSRGRARQTQYF.